A single sample gave rise to the 3 T cell receptor beta chains below, sequenced in a study of cytomegalovirus exposure and HLA in healthy donors. In the PCR, 60 Vbeta and 13 Jbeta primers were used. Here immunoSEQ multiplex PCR was the method, and the copy in TCRdb shows in-frame clones only, minus some. The sample has some 150,000 clones, approximately 8.9% seen once; the top ten hold about 7.5%. Sequencing was done on a sample of PBMCs. The receptors were sampled from a woman between 35 and 50 years old in good health and CMV-seropositive.

The chain couples TRBV2 to TRBJ2-7; TRBD2 agrees at 8 bases. Unmatched junction bases numbered 10, after V lost 8 bases and J lost 4 bases. Germline V gene sequence: CDR1 SNHLY, CDR2 FYNNEI. CDR3 size: 14 residues. The CDR3 DNA is TGTGCCAGCTGTGCTGAACGGGGGGGATACGAGCAGTACTTC. This sequence encodes CASCAERGGYEQYF.

This clone was detected only a few times. V is TRBV29-1 and J is TRBJ1-2; tentative D call: TRBD1 (6 bases). This CDR3 has 13 residues. V gave up 7 bases and J gave up 8 bases, with 20 bases separating them. Germline-derived CDR1 and CDR2 are SQVTM and ANQGSEA. CDR3 in DNA: TGCAGCGGACAGGCAAATCACCCAGGGGGCTACACCTTC. Translating gives CSGQANHPGGYTF.

This chain uses TRBV7-9 with TRBJ1-3; 8 nucleotides match TRBD1. CDR3 length equals 14 residues. Germline V gene lookup returns CDR1 SEHNR and CDR2 FQNEAQ (reference sequence). J lost 2 bases, V lost 3 bases, and 0 bases had no gene match. CDR3 sequence: CASSLTGAGNTIYF. CDR3 DNA: TGTGCCAGCAGCTTGACAGGGGCTGGAAACACCATATATTTT. Using reference TRBV7-9 and TRBJ1-3 for the parts outside the CDR3, the full variable domain is DTGVSQNPRHKITKRGQNVTFRCDPISEHNRLYWYRQTLGQGPEFLTYFQNEAQLEKSRLLSDRFSAERPKGSFSTLEIQRTEQGDSAMYLCASSLTGAGNTIYFGEGSWLTVV.